This T cell receptor beta chain was retrieved from a study of T-cell memory formation after mild COVID-19 (dated by TCRdb to about 2021). With regard to the full study: Most TCR sequence clusters were specific to one of the two donors. T-cell clones expanding and contracting after mild COVID-19 in a couple of donors were tracked by longitudinal TCRalpha and TCRbeta repertoire sequencing. Two young, previously healthy adult volunteers, one female and one male, were included in the cohort.

These reads were obtained on an Illumina NovaSeq 6000. TCRalpha and TCRbeta cDNA libraries were built by 5'RACE with constant-segment primers, adding sample barcodes and unique molecular identifiers. RNA was extracted from every sample with Trizol reagent. Libraries were amplified in two PCR steps, with a second sample barcode and Illumina TruSeq adapters added in the second step. Libraries were sequenced on an Illumina NovaSeq with 2 x 150 bp paired-end reads. Processing in the source paper ran as follows. Reads were demultiplexed and collapsed into UMI-guided consensus sequences with migec v1.2.7. Using mixcr v2.1.11, UMI consensuses were aligned to TRA and TRB V and J templates and then assembled into clonotypes. Clonotypes were classified as expanded or contracted when called significant by both edgeR and NoisET, with noise models trained on biological replicates. For edgeR calls, a false discovery rate-adjusted p below 0.01 and a log2 fold-change threshold of 1 were applied. As an exploratory analysis of dynamics, max-normalized trajectories of the 1000 most abundant clonotypes were examined by PCA with hierarchical clustering. Each responding clone was given a CD4 or CD8 phenotype based on the CD4+ and CD8+ repertoires, which had been sequenced separately. The public reads were reanalyzed by TCRdb: fastp trimming at Q25, MiXCR alignment, in-frame beta chains only. Records with the same CDR3 protein are collapsed into one entry carrying the most frequent genes and DNA. In this record, the V and J calls reflect TCRdb's handling and not the investigators' own analysis. The sample has under 300,000 distinct CDR3 sequences on record, around 15% of them singletons. The ten largest account for roughly 23% of the sample.

This clonotype was counted only a few times. The antigen it recognizes is unknown. No base qualities exist here, and no much larger clone lies one base off it. Ficoll-Paque density gradient centrifugation was the method used to isolate PBMCs. CDR1 and CDR2 are read off the germline V gene as MRHNA and SNTAGT. The CDR3 contains 13 residues, cysteine and phenylalanine counted. Just the 39-base CDR3 DNA is kept, in frame starting at base 1. The germline ends are 8 bases apart after V is trimmed by 3 bases and J by 3 bases. What the work shows at the level of the full study, not this receptor alone: Only two mild cases were covered by the study, and larger cohorts that include severe cases with pre-infection samples were considered necessary. Some responding clones were detected in pre-infection memory, suggesting pre-existing cross-reactive memory T cells joined the SARS-CoV-2 response. The second-wave clones that peaked on day 37 were not confirmed to be SARS-CoV-2 specific. Clones contracting from day 15 to 85 had balanced CD4/CD8 phenotypes, while a second wave expanding from day 15 to 37 was biased towards CD4+. Contracting CD4+ clones were located mainly in the CM and EM memory subsets, whereas CD8+ clones were found to be enriched in EMRA.

The source of this sequence is a man aged 18 to 30 who had mild COVID-19 (a few samples of this study predate the infection). The sample titles of this study are shuffled in the database, so cell type and time point are left out; the donor was told from shared clones. In this chain, TRBV6-4 is recombined with TRBJ1-1, with no D gene named confidently. Input material: PBMCs or a T cell subset sorted from them (not recorded which). The CDR3 protein: CASSEWEDTEAFF. The nucleotide sequence is TGTGCCAGCAGTGAATGGGAAGACACTGAAGCTTTCTTT.